The T cell receptor (beta chain) described here comes from a study of T-cell memory formation after mild COVID-19. Study observations and caveats: Researchers report contracting CD4+ clones mostly in CM and EM, with CD8+ clones in EMRA.

Comment on this clonotype: The target antigen is unknown.

The germline CDR1 and CDR2 sequences are SGDLS and YYNGEE. There are 14 residues in the CDR3. V was trimmed by 0 bases and J by 4 bases, leaving 10 bases between them. Using constant-segment primers, 5'RACE produced TCR alpha and TCR beta cDNA libraries carrying sample barcodes and UMIs. TCRdb reprocessed the 5' RACE reads via MiXCR and lists one record per CDR3 protein. The data contain 400,000 or so distinct CDR3 sequences, around 21% of them seen just once; the ten biggest clones take up approximately 12%. Sample: PBMCs or a T cell subset sorted from them (not recorded which). The TCR sequence derives from an adult woman who had mild COVID-19 (a few samples of this study predate the infection). Cell type and time point are not known. The chain employs TRBV9 and TRBJ1-1, with D perhaps TRBD1 (5 bases). The CDR3 DNA reads as TGTGCCAGCAGCGTAGACCAGGGAAGCACTGAAGCTTTCTTT. The encoded protein is CASSVDQGSTEAFF.